Presented here are 14 T cell receptor beta chains from one specimen sequenced in a study of T cell repertoires in cytomegalovirus infection. Their antigens remain unidentified. TCRdb recomputed calls from the reads with MiXCR, one row per CDR3 protein. The profile shows 300,000 to 400,000 distinct CDR3 sequences, 25% to 35% of them singletons. The starting material was cultured PBMCs, obtained from culture after CMV antigen stimulation. Receptors were obtained from a human donor in good health (CMV status not recorded). Some clones in this sample may be carry-over from other donors' samples.

The table lists this clonotype with a few counts. The chain has TRBV7-3 and TRBJ1-1; D ambiguous. With 0 bases removed from V and 1 base from J, the gap between germline ends came to 6 bases. The germline V gene has CDR1 SGHTA and CDR2 FQGTGA. The CDR3 runs to 14 residues. The CDR3 sequence: CASSLTASNTEAFF. CDR3 nucleotides: TGTGCCAGCAGCTTAACGGCGTCGAACACTGAAGCTTTCTTT.

Only a few counts were recorded for this clonotype. CDR3 protein: CASSLDTNYEQYF. DNA for the CDR3: TGTGCCAGCAGTCTAGACACGAACTACGAGCAGTACTTC. The chain carries TRBV7-2 and TRBJ2-7; D is unclear. Between the trimmed V and J ends, which lost 6 bases and 3 bases, there was a span of 12 bases. From germline, CDR1 is SGHTA and CDR2 FQGNSA. This CDR3 is 13 amino acids long.

CDR3 sequence: CASSLYGETQYF. CDR3 sequence (DNA): TGTGCCAGCAGTTTATACGGGGAGACCCAGTACTTC. This chain joins TRBV12-3 or TRBV12-4 and TRBJ2-5; D not resolved. CDR3 length equals 12 residues. The germline V and J ends were trimmed by 2 bases and 5 bases, with 6 bases remaining between them.

This sequence joins TRBV20-1 and TRBJ2-7, with D possibly being TRBD2 (5 bases). V gave up 2 bases and J gave up 0 bases, with 17 bases separating them. This CDR3 contains 16 residues. CDR1 and CDR2 from the germline V gene are DFQATT and SNEGSKA (reference sequence). CDR3 nucleotide sequence: TGCAGTGCTAGATCAAAAACGGACGGGATCTCCTACGAGCAGTACTTC. This encodes CSARSKTDGISYEQYF.

The chain has TRBV9 and TRBJ1-2; D is uncertain. Germline values: CDR1 SGDLS, CDR2 YYNGEE. The CDR3 totals 14 residues. Trimming stripped 3 bases from V and 0 bases from J, with 9 bases between. The DNA for the CDR3 is TGTGCCAGCAGCGCGACGAGAGCTAACTATGGCTACACCTTC. It is translated as CASSATRANYGYTF.

The chain links TRBV14 to TRBJ1-1; TRBD1 might be the D (5 bases). Trimming removed 0 bases from V and 7 bases from J, with 9 bases in between. CDR1 and CDR2 (germline): SGHDN, FVKESK. The CDR3 sequence is 13 residues long. CDR3 residues: CASSQDRRGEAFF. CDR3 bases: TGTGCCAGCAGCCAAGACAGAAGGGGTGAAGCTTTCTTT.

The gene calls are TRBV6-2 or TRBV6-3 and TRBJ2-7; the D gene is possibly TRBD2 (5 bases). In germline, CDR1 is MNHEY, CDR2 SVGEGT. CDR3 size: 13 residues. Trimming shortened V by 6 bases and J by 3 bases, and 12 bases separated the two germline ends. CDR3 residues: CASRLGEIYEQYF. CDR3 in DNA: TGTGCCAGCAGACTAGGAGAGATCTACGAGCAGTACTTC.

V is TRBV28 and J is TRBJ2-7; 7 bases are shared with TRBD1. Unmatched junction bases numbered 9, after V lost 6 bases and J lost 4 bases. Germline V gene lookup returns CDR1 MDHEN and CDR2 SYDVKM. The CDR3 covers 14 residues. The CDR3 sequence: CASSQGQRRYEQYF. The CDR3 DNA sequence: TGTGCCAGCAGCCAGGGACAGCGAAGGTACGAGCAGTACTTC.

This clonotype is a singleton in its sample. V and J are TRBV27 and TRBJ2-3, with TRBD2 as a possible D gene (5 bases). Germline V gene data show CDR1 as MNHEY and CDR2 as SMNVEV (reference sequence). The CDR3 loop spans 15 amino acids. The V gene lost 4 bases and the J gene lost 4 bases, with 15 bases spanning the gap. The CDR3 sequence is CASSSDLAPADTQYF. The CDR3 coding sequence is TGTGCCAGCAGTTCGGACTTAGCGCCCGCAGATACGCAGTATTTT.

This clonotype has a handful of counts. V is TRBV7-8 and J is TRBJ1-2; D gene uncertain. CDR1 is SGHVS and CDR2 is FQNEAQ in the germline V gene. This CDR3 region has 15 residues. Between the trimmed V and J ends, which lost 2 bases and 2 bases, there was a span of 12 bases. CDR3 amino acids: CASSLLSDGNYGYTF. CDR3 nucleotides: TGTGCCAGCAGCTTACTATCGGACGGGAACTATGGCTACACCTTC.

This clonotype showed up just a few times. It may be a read error: a sequence one base away is much more abundant. The rearrangement joins TRBV7-2 to TRBJ2-2, with no clear D. CDR1 SGHTA and CDR2 FQGNSA come from the germline V gene. The V gene lost 5 bases and the J gene lost 4 bases, with 2 bases spanning the gap. This CDR3 contains 11 residues. CDR3 sequence reads: CASSPTGELFF. CDR3 DNA: TGTGCCAGCAGCCCCACCGGGGAGCTGTTTTTT.

This clonotype was seen more than once but under ten times. The chain joins TRBV9 to TRBJ1-5; D not resolved. The CDR3 runs to 13 residues. Trimming shortened V by 6 bases and J by 5 bases, and 12 bases separated the two germline ends. Germline CDR1 reads SGDLS; CDR2 reads YYNGEE. The CDR3 loop reads CASTPPGDQPQHF. The DNA for the CDR3 is TGTGCCAGCACCCCTCCCGGGGATCAGCCCCAGCATTTT.

This sequence joins TRBV7-6 and TRBJ2-5; TRBD2 matches at 11 bases. Looked up from germline, CDR1 is SGHVS and CDR2 is FNYEAQ. The CDR3 totals 20 residues. With 5 bases clipped from V and 2 bases from J, the junction kept 19 bases outside the gene matches. CDR3 nucleotide sequence: TGTGCCAGCAGCCGATACCCTAGCGGGGGGCGATACCTCCCGCAAGAGACCCAGTACTTC. Translation: CASSRYPSGGRYLPQETQYF.

The chain couples TRBV6-5 to TRBJ1-2, with 10 positions matching TRBD1. Germline V gene data show CDR1 as MNHEY and CDR2 as SVGAGI. The CDR3 spans 14 residues. V lost 5 bases, J lost 7 bases, and 7 bases stayed unmatched. CDR3 DNA sequence: TGTGCCAGCAGTCCGGGACAGGGGCAAGGTGGCTACACCTTC. This gives the protein CASSPGQGQGGYTF.